A selection of T cell receptor beta chains follows, all from one sample in a study of T cell responses to AZD1222 COVID-19 vaccine. Produced via immunoSEQ multiplex PCR; TCRdb's table is partial and in-frame only. The sample yields some 130,000 clones, 70% to 90% seen once. This sample comprised peripheral blood, obtained on day 0 of AZD1222 vaccination. Every receptor here comes from an adult in good health. The CDR3 runs from the conserved cysteine through the conserved F or W. A D gene is named only where the DNA matches it firmly. Clone size, where shown, is once, few, many, or a class for clones that have expanded.

v_call: TRBV3-1/TRBV3-2; d_call: .; clone_size: .; j_call: TRBJ1-2; cdr3_aa: CASSQDLQYGYTF; cdr3_nt: TGTGCCAGCAGCCAAGATCTCCAGTATGGCTACACCTTC
v_call: TRBV5-1; d_call: .; clone_size: .; j_call: TRBJ1-2; cdr3_aa: CASSLAPINYGYTF; cdr3_nt: TGCGCCAGCAGCTTGGCCCCCATAAACTATGGCTACACCTTC
v_call: TRBV6-5; d_call: TRBD1; clone_size: .; j_call: TRBJ1-2; cdr3_aa: CASSYFSDRADGYTF; cdr3_nt: TGTGCCAGCAGTTATTTTTCTGACAGGGCGGATGGCTACACCTTC
v_call: TRBV27; d_call: .; clone_size: .; j_call: TRBJ1-5; cdr3_aa: CASRDGVGQPQHF; cdr3_nt: TGTGCCAGCAGGGACGGAGTGGGTCAGCCCCAGCATTTT
v_call: TRBV9; d_call: .; clone_size: .; j_call: TRBJ2-7; cdr3_aa: CASSPSQGSSYEQYF; cdr3_nt: TGTGCCAGCAGCCCCTCTCAGGGGTCGTCGTACGAGCAGTACTTC
v_call: TRBV6-5; d_call: .; clone_size: .; j_call: TRBJ1-2; cdr3_aa: CASSHHDRNYGYTF; cdr3_nt: TGTGCCAGCAGCCACCACGACAGGAACTATGGCTACACCTTC
v_call: TRBV5-6; d_call: TRBD1; clone_size: .; j_call: TRBJ1-5; cdr3_aa: CASSSGTASNQPQHF; cdr3_nt: TGTGCCAGCAGCTCCGGGACAGCAAGCAATCAGCCCCAGCATTTT
v_call: TRBV5-5; d_call: .; clone_size: once; j_call: TRBJ2-4; cdr3_aa: CASSSRQETSKNIQYF; cdr3_nt: TGTGCCAGCAGCTCGAGACAGGAGACGTCCAAAAACATTCAGTACTTC
v_call: TRBV28; d_call: .; clone_size: .; j_call: TRBJ1-2; cdr3_aa: CASSPWQGRGYTF; cdr3_nt: TGTGCCAGCAGCCCGTGGCAGGGGAGAGGCTACACCTTC
v_call: TRBV6-5; d_call: .; clone_size: .; j_call: TRBJ1-2; cdr3_aa: CASSYQGWGYTF; cdr3_nt: TGTGCCAGCAGTTACCAAGGGTGGGGCTACACCTTC
v_call: TRBV6-5; d_call: .; clone_size: .; j_call: TRBJ1-1; cdr3_aa: CASSPSDRNTEAFF; cdr3_nt: TGTGCCAGCAGTCCATCGGATAGGAACACTGAAGCTTTCTTT
v_call: TRBV4-1; d_call: TRBD2; clone_size: .; j_call: TRBJ2-2; cdr3_aa: CASSQIDFPFKRDNTGELFF; cdr3_nt: TGCGCCAGCAGCCAAATAGACTTCCCCTTCAAGCGGGATAACACCGGGGAGCTGTTTTTT
v_call: TRBV3-1/TRBV3-2; d_call: .; clone_size: .; j_call: TRBJ2-6; cdr3_aa: CASSHSGGSGANVLTF; cdr3_nt: TGTGCCAGCAGCCATTCAGGCGGCTCTGGGGCCAACGTCCTGACTTTC
v_call: TRBV9; d_call: .; clone_size: .; j_call: TRBJ1-2; cdr3_aa: CASSHSGTGYGYTF; cdr3_nt: TGTGCCAGCAGCCATTCAGGAACAGGGTATGGCTACACCTTC
v_call: TRBV28; d_call: TRBD1; clone_size: few; j_call: TRBJ1-3; cdr3_aa: CASSLGDRVDTIYF; cdr3_nt: TGTGCCAGCAGTTTGGGGGACAGGGTTGACACCATATATTTT
v_call: TRBV7-9; d_call: .; clone_size: .; j_call: TRBJ2-7; cdr3_aa: CASSPDGPYEQYF; cdr3_nt: TGTGCCAGCAGCCCGGACGGGCCCTACGAGCAGTACTTC
v_call: TRBV10-3; d_call: .; clone_size: .; j_call: TRBJ1-4; cdr3_aa: CAIAATGVGEKLFF; cdr3_nt: TGTGCCATCGCGGCGACAGGCGTTGGTGAAAAACTGTTTTTT
v_call: TRBV23-1; d_call: TRBD1; clone_size: .; j_call: TRBJ1-1; cdr3_aa: CASSQSYSIQGVGNTEAFF; cdr3_nt: TGCGCCAGCAGTCAATCTTATTCCATCCAGGGGGTCGGGAACACTGAAGCTTTCTTT
v_call: TRBV28; d_call: .; clone_size: .; j_call: TRBJ1-5; cdr3_aa: CASSLMGLDQPQHF; cdr3_nt: TGTGCCAGCAGTTTAATGGGGTTGGATCAGCCCCAGCATTTT
v_call: TRBV7-9; d_call: TRBD2; clone_size: .; j_call: TRBJ2-7; cdr3_aa: CASSPTSVYSYEQYF; cdr3_nt: TGTGCCAGCAGCCCAACTAGCGTTTACTCCTACGAGCAGTACTTC
v_call: TRBV6-5; d_call: .; clone_size: .; j_call: TRBJ2-2; cdr3_aa: CASDGPNTGELFF; cdr3_nt: TGTGCCAGCGACGGACCGAACACCGGGGAGCTGTTTTTT
v_call: TRBV27; d_call: .; clone_size: .; j_call: TRBJ1-2; cdr3_aa: CASSLAPGPRALFYGYTF; cdr3_nt: TGTGCCAGCAGTTTAGCCCCGGGACCTCGAGCTTTATTCTATGGCTACACCTTC